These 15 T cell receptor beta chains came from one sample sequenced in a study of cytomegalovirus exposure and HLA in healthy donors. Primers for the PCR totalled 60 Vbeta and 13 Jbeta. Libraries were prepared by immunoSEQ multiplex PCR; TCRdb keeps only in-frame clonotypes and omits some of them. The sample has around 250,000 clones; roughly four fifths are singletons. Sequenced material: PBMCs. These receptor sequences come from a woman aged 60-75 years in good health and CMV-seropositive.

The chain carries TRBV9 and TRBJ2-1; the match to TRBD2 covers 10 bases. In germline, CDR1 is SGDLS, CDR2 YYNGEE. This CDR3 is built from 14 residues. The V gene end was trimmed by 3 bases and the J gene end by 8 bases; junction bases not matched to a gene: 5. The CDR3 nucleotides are TGTGCCAGCAGCGATAGCGGGAGGATCTATGAGCAGTTCTTC. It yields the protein CASSDSGRIYEQFF. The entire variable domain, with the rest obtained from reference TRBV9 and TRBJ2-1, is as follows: DSGVTQTPKHLITATGQRVTLRCSPRSGDLSVYWYQQSLDQGLQFLIQYYNGEERAKGNILERFSAQQFPDLHSELNLSSLELGDSALYFCASSDSGRIYEQFFGPGTRLTVL.

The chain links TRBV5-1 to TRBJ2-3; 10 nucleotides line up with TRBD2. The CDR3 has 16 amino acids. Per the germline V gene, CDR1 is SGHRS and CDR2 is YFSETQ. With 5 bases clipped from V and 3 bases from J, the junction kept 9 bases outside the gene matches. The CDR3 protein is CASRKTSGIRTDTQYF. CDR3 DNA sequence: TGCGCCAGCAGGAAAACTAGCGGGATAAGGACAGATACGCAGTATTTT. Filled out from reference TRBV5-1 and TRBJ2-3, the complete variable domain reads KAGVTQTPRYLIKTRGQQVTLSCSPISGHRSVSWYQQTPGQGLQFLFEYFSETQRNKGNFPGRFSGRQFSNSRSEMNVSTLELGDSALYLCASRKTSGIRTDTQYFGPGTRLTVL.

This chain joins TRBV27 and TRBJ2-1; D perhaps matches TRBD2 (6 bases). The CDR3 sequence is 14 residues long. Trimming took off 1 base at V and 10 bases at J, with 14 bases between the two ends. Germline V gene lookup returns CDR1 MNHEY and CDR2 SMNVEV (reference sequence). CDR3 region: CASSLWDLFGEQFF. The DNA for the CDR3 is TGTGCCAGCAGTTTATGGGACTTATTCGGGGAGCAGTTCTTC.

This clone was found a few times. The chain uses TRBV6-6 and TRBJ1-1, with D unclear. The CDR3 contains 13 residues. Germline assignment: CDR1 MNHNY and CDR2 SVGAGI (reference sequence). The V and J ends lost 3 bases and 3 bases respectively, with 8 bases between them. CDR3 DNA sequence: TGTGCCAGCAGTTATCGGCGGGACACTGAAGCTTTCTTT. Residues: CASSYRRDTEAFF.

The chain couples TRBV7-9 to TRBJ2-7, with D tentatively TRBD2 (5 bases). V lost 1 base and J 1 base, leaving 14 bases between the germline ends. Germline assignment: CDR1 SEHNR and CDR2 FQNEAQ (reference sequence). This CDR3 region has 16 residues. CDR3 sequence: CASSLGRGSQSYEQYF. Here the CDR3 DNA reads TGTGCCAGCAGCTTAGGAAGAGGGAGTCAATCCTACGAGCAGTACTTC.

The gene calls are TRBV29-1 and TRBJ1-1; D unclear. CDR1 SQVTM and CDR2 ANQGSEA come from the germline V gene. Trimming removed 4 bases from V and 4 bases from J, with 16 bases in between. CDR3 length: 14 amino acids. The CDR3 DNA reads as TGCAGCGTTGCCCTTGGGTCTCGCGGCACTGAAGCTTTCTTT. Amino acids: CSVALGSRGTEAFF.

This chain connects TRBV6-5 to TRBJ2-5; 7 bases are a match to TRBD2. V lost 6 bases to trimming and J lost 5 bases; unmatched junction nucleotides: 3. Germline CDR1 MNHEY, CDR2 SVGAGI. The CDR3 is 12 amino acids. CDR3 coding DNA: TGTGCCAGCAGGATGGGAGGGGAGACCCAGTACTTC. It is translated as CASRMGGETQYF.

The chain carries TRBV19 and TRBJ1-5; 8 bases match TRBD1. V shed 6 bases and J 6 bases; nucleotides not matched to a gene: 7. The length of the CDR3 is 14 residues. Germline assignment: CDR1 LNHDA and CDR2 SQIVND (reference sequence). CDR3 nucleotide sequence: TGTGCCAGTAGGCACACAGGGGGTCGTCAGCCCCAGCATTTT. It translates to CASRHTGGRQPQHF.

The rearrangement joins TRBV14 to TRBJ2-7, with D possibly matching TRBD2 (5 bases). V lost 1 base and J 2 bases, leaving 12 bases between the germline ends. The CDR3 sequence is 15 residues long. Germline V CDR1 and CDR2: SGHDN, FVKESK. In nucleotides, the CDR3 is TGTGCCAGCAGCCAAGCAGGTGCGGGTACCTACGAGCAGTACTTC. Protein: CASSQAGAGTYEQYF. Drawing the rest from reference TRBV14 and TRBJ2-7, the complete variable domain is EAGVTQFPSHSVIEKGQTVTLRCDPISGHDNLYWYRRVMGKEIKFLLHFVKESKQDESGMPNNRFLAERTGGTYSTLKVQPAELEDSGVYFCASSQAGAGTYEQYFGPGTRLTVT.

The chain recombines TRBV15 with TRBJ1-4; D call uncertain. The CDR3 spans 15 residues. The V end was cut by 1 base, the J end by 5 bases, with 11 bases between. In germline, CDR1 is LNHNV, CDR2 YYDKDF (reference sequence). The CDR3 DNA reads TGTGCCACCAGCAGAGGGCGGGGAGGCAATGAAAAACTGTTTTTT. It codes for CATSRGRGGNEKLFF.

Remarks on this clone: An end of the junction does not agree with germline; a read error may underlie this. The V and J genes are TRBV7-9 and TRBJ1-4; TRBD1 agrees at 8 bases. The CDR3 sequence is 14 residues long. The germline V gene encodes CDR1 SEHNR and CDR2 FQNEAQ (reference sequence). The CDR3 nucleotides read TGTTCCAGCAGTGTGGGACAGGCGGGGGAAAAACTGTTTTTT. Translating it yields CSSSVGQAGEKLFF.

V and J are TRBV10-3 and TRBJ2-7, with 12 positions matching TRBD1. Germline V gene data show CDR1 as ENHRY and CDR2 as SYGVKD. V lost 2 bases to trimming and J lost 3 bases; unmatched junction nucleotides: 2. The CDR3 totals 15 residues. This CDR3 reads CAISEGDRGHYEQYF. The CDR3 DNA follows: TGTGCCATCAGTGAGGGGGACAGGGGGCACTACGAGCAGTACTTC.

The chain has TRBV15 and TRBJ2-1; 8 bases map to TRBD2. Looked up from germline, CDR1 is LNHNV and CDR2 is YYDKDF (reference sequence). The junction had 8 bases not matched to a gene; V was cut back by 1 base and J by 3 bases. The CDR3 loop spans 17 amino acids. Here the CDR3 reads CATSRVGAGVRYNEQFF. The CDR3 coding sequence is TGTGCCACCAGCAGAGTAGGAGCGGGAGTTCGCTACAATGAGCAGTTCTTC.

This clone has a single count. The CDR3 bases are TGTGCCAGCTCTCGGGACAGGGGGCAAGATACGCAGTATTTT. It yields the protein CASSRDRGQDTQYF. The J gene is TRBJ2-3, the V gene TRBV18; TRBD1 matches at 12 bases. V lost 6 bases and J lost 5; bases outside the gene matches: 3. Germline V gene lookup returns CDR1 KGHSH and CDR2 LQKENI. The CDR3 is made up of 14 amino acids.

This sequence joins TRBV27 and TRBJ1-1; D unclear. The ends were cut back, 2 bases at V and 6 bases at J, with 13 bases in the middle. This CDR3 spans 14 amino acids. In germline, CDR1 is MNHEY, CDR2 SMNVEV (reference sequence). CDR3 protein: CASSLKEGMAEAFF. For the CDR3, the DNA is TGTGCCAGCAGTTTAAAGGAGGGCATGGCTGAAGCTTTCTTT.